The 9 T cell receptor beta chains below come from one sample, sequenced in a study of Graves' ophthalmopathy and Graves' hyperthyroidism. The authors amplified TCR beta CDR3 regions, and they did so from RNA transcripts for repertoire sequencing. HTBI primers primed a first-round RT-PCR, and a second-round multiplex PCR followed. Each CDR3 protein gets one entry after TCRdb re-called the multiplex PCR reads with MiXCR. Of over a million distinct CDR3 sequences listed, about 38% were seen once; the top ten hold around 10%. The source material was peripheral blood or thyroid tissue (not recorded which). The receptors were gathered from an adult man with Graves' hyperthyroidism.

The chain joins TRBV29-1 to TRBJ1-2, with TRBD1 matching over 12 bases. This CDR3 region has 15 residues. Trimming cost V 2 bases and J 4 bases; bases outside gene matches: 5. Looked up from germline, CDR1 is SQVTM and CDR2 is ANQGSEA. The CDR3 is CSVEPGQGAVYGYTF. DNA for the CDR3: TGCAGCGTTGAACCGGGACAGGGGGCTGTCTATGGCTACACCTTC.

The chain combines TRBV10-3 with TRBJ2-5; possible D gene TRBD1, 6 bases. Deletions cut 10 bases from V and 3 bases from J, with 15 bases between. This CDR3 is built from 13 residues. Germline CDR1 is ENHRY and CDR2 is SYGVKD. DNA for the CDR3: TGTGCCAGCAGCGGACAGAGTAAAGAGACCCAGTACTTC. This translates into CASSGQSKETQYF.

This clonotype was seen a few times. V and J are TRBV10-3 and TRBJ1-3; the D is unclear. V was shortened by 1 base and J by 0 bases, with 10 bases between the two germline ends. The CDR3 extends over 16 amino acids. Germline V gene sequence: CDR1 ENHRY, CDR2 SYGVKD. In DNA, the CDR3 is TGTGCCATCAGTGAGTATACAGACGTCTCTGGAAACACCATATATTTT. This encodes CAISEYTDVSGNTIYF.

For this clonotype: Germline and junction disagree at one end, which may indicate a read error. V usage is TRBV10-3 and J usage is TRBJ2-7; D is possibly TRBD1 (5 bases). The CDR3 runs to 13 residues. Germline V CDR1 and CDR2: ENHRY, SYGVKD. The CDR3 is CASSYSTANEQYF. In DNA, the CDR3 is TGTGCCAGCAGTTACTCGACAGCGAACGAGCAGTACTTC.

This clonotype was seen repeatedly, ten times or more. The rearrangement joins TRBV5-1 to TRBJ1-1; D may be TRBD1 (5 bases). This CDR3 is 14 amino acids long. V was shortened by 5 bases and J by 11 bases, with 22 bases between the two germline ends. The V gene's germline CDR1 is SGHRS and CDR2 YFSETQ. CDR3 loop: CASSAGTGVLVAFF. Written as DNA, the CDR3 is TGCGCCAGCAGTGCCGGAACAGGCGTTTTGGTGGCTTTCTTT.

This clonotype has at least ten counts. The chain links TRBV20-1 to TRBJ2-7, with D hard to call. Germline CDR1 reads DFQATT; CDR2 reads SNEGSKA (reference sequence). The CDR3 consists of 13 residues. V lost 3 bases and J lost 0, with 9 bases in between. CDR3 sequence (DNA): TGCAGTGCTAGGACCACGAGCTCCTACGAGCAGTACTTC. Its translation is CSARTTSSYEQYF.

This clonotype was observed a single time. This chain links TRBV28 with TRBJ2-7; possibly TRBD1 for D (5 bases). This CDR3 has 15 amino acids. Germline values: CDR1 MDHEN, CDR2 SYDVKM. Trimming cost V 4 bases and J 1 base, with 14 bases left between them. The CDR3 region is CASSYQGWKSYEQYF. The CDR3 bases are TGTGCCAGCAGTTATCAGGGCTGGAAGTCCTACGAGCAGTACTTC.

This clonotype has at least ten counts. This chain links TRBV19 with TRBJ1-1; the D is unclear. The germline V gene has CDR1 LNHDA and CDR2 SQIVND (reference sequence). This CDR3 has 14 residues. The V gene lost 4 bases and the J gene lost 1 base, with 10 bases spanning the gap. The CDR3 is CASSSLQRNTEAFF. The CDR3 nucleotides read TGTGCCAGTAGTAGCCTACAGAGGAACACTGAAGCTTTCTTT.

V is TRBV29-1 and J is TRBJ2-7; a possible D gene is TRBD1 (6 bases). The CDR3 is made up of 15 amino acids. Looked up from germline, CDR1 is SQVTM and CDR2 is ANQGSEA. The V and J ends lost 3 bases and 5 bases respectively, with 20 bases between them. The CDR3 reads CSVEVPGPYRDEQYF. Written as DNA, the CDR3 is TGCAGCGTTGAGGTGCCGGGGCCCTACAGGGACGAGCAGTACTTC.